The 14 T cell receptor beta chains listed next were all sequenced from one sample in a study of blood T cell repertoires in COVID-19. Here immunoSEQ multiplex PCR was the method, and the copy in TCRdb shows in-frame clones only, minus some. The table has 250,000 or so clones, roughly nine tenths seen once. Sequenced sample: PBMCs or T cells enriched from blood (not recorded which). Every receptor here comes from a woman under 30 who had recovered from COVID-19.

The V gene is TRBV5-6, the J gene TRBJ1-6, with D hard to call. Germline values: CDR1 SGHDT, CDR2 YYEEEE. Trimming pared 4 bases from V and 7 bases from J, leaving 6 bases between. The CDR3 totals 12 residues. The CDR3 bases are TGTGCCAGCAGCCTATCAAATTCACCCCTCCACTTT. It encodes CASSLSNSPLHF. Full variable domain (missing parts from reference TRBV5-6 and TRBJ1-6): DAGVTQSPTHLIKTRGQQVTLRCSPKSGHDTVSWYQQALGQGPQFIFQYYEEEERQRGNFPDRFSGHQFPNYSSELNVNALLLGDSALYLCASSLSNSPLHFGNGTRLTVT.

This chain uses TRBV6-5 with TRBJ1-4; 9 nucleotides align to TRBD1. The germline CDR1 and CDR2 sequences are MNHEY and SVGAGI. The V segment lost 6 bases and the J segment 8 bases; nucleotides outside the gene matches: 7. CDR3 length: 14 amino acids. CDR3 in amino acids: CASRGQGRREKLFF. DNA of the CDR3: TGTGCCAGCAGGGGACAGGGTCGGAGGGAAAAACTGTTTTTT.

This chain uses TRBV19 with TRBJ2-3; D gene ambiguous. Trimming pared 3 bases from V and 2 bases from J, leaving 9 bases between. The CDR3 loop spans 14 amino acids. CDR1 and CDR2 (germline): LNHDA, SQIVND (reference sequence). The CDR3 region has the DNA TGTGCCAGTAGTATCAGCGCTTCCACAGATACGCAGTATTTT. Translation gives CASSISASTDTQYF. Combining the CDR3 with reference TRBV19 and TRBJ2-3 gives the whole variable domain DGGITQSPKYLFRKEGQNVTLSCEQNLNHDAMYWYRQDPGQGLRLIYYSQIVNDFQKGDIAEGYSVSREKKESFPLTVTSAQKNPTAFYLCASSISASTDTQYFGPGTRLTVL.

The rearrangement links TRBV6-6 to TRBJ1-6; no definite D call. V lost 4 bases and J 6 bases, leaving 7 bases between the germline ends. The CDR3 has 13 amino acids. CDR1 is MNHNY, CDR2 SVGAGI, per germline (reference sequence). CDR3 DNA sequence: TGTGCCAGCAGTTTGCAGTCTAATTCACCCCTCCACTTT. Protein product: CASSLQSNSPLHF.

This rearrangement joins TRBV5-1 to TRBJ2-7; D unclear. The V and J ends lost 3 bases and 5 bases respectively, with 15 bases between them. The germline V gene encodes CDR1 SGHRS and CDR2 YFSETQ. The CDR3 is 14 residues long. CDR3: CASSSTQSSNEQYF. The CDR3 region has the DNA TGCGCCAGCAGCTCGACCCAATCTAGTAACGAGCAGTACTTC.

The chain links TRBV6-2 or TRBV6-3 to TRBJ2-7; TRBD2 matches at 7 bases. V lost 2 bases and J lost 6; bases outside the gene matches: 10. CDR1 and CDR2 from the germline V gene are MNHEY and SVGEGT. The CDR3 totals 15 residues. CDR3 region: CASSYPLERGSEQYF. CDR3 nucleotides: TGTGCCAGCAGTTACCCTCTGGAGCGGGGTTCCGAGCAGTACTTC.

This chain links TRBV30 with TRBJ1-5, with D possibly being TRBD1 (6 bases). Per the germline V gene, CDR1 is GTSNPN and CDR2 is SVGIG (reference sequence). V was trimmed by 2 bases and J by 3 bases, leaving 11 bases between them. This CDR3 spans 14 amino acids. The CDR3 loop reads CAWSSGVDNQPQHF. In DNA, the CDR3 is TGTGCCTGGAGTTCAGGGGTGGACAATCAGCCCCAGCATTTT.

As regards this clone: The same CDR3 can be traced to other DNA sequences in this sample. The rearrangement uses TRBV30 and TRBJ2-1; 8 positions match TRBD2. Germline V gene data show CDR1 as GTSNPN and CDR2 as SVGIG (reference sequence). After removal of 2 bases from V and 6 bases from J, the junction contained 6 bases not matched to a gene. There are 14 residues in the CDR3. The CDR3 nucleotides read TGTGCCTGGAGTACCGGGGGGGGCCTCAATGAGCAGTTCTTC. Its translation: CAWSTGGGLNEQFF.

The chain uses TRBV3-1 (or the pseudogene TRBV3-2) and TRBJ2-7, with D hard to call. Trimming took 3 bases from V and 2 from J, leaving 11 bases between them. Germline loops: CDR1 LGHDT, CDR2 YNNKEL (reference sequence). This CDR3 is built from 14 residues. CDR3 protein: CASSHPVNAYEQYF. The CDR3 DNA is TGTGCCAGCAGCCATCCAGTAAACGCCTACGAGCAGTACTTC.

The chain combines TRBV5-6 with TRBJ2-1, with 11 bases fitting TRBD2. Germline trimming cut 0 bases from V and 7 bases from J; bases unmatched to any gene: 9. The length of the CDR3 is 17 residues. The germline V gene has CDR1 SGHDT and CDR2 YYEEEE. The CDR3 spells CASSLALAGGTRNEQFF. The CDR3 DNA is TGTGCCAGCAGCTTGGCGCTAGCGGGGGGAACAAGGAATGAGCAGTTCTTC.

This clone was detected only once. The V and J genes are TRBV30 and TRBJ2-5, with 8 bases identical to TRBD1. The CDR3 has 15 amino acids. Per germline, CDR1 GTSNPN and CDR2 SVGIG (reference sequence). After removal of 0 bases from V and 5 bases from J, the junction contained 8 bases not matched to a gene. CDR3 sequence (DNA): TGTGCCTGGAGTGTACAGGGGGGCCCGTTGGAGACCCAGTACTTC. Its translation is CAWSVQGGPLETQYF.

This rearrangement joins TRBV18 to TRBJ2-1; 13 positions match TRBD2. Looked up from germline, CDR1 is KGHSH and CDR2 is LQKENI. Germline trimming cut 3 bases from V and 5 bases from J; bases unmatched to any gene: 7. The CDR3 is 17 residues long. The CDR3 sequence: CASSPGTSGKLDNEQFF. The CDR3 coding sequence is TGTGCCAGCTCACCCGGGACTAGCGGGAAATTGGACAATGAGCAGTTCTTC.

V usage is TRBV29-1 and J usage is TRBJ1-2; 7 bases agree with TRBD1. Germline V CDR1 and CDR2: SQVTM, ANQGSEA. The CDR3 has 12 residues. The V and J ends lost 3 bases and 4 bases, in that order; junction bases with no gene match: 2. CDR3 sequence: CSVETGSYGYTF. CDR3 bases: TGCAGCGTTGAGACAGGGAGCTATGGCTACACCTTC.

This chain links TRBV7-2 with TRBJ1-1; 9 nucleotides line up with TRBD1. The CDR3 is 16 residues long. Germline trimming cut 6 bases from V and 5 bases from J; bases unmatched to any gene: 13. Germline CDR1 SGHTA, CDR2 FQGNSA. The CDR3, as DNA: TGTGCCAGCAGGTCCGAACTTACAGGGGGCTGGACTGAAGCTTTCTTT. Protein sequence: CASRSELTGGWTEAFF.